This note documents a single TCR beta chain sequence. Its antigen remains unidentified. This sample was included in a study of CD8+CD57+ T cells in acquired aplastic anemia. Background on the study: Sorted CD4+ and CD8+ cell DNA averaged about 3 ug. General study points: Patients shared about 30 CD8+ CDR3 sequences with controls.

CDR3 and TCR beta VDJ profiling relied on genomic DNA as the template. MiXCR, applied by TCRdb to the reads, yields one record per CDR3 protein. The table lists about 270,000 distinct CDR3 sequences, 55% to 65% of them singletons, with roughly 8% in the top ten. CDR1 and CDR2 (germline): MGHDK, SYGVNS. Losses at the gene ends were 4 bases for V and 3 bases for J; bases not matched to a gene: 10. This CDR3 contains 16 residues. The chain combines TRBV25-1 with TRBJ1-1, with 8 bases fitting TRBD1. The receptor's source is a human donor with severe aplastic anemia or a healthy control (not recorded which). The specimen was sorted CD4+, CD8+, or CD8+CD57+ T cells (not recorded which) from PBMCs. The CDR3 reads CASSAIRTGKDTEAFF. The DNA of the CDR3 is TGTGCCAGCAGTGCGATACGGACAGGGAAAGACACTGAAGCTTTCTTT.